Below, 31 T cell receptor beta chains from the same sample are listed, as sequenced in a study of T cells after somatic rescue of genetic block. Libraries were prepared by immunoSEQ multiplex PCR; TCRdb keeps only in-frame clonotypes and omits some of them. The table shows 80,000 to 90,000 clones, with 80% to 90% occurring only once. Sample: peripheral blood mononuclear cells (PBMCs). These receptors all come from a woman under 30.

The V and J genes are TRBV5-4 and TRBJ2-1; D is perhaps TRBD1 (6 bases). The ends were cut back, 1 base at V and 4 bases at J, with 15 bases in the middle. The CDR3 consists of 16 residues. The V gene's germline CDR1 is SGHNT and CDR2 YYREEE (reference sequence). The CDR3 protein is CASSLNTGSTYNEQFF. For the CDR3, the DNA is TGTGCCAGCAGCTTGAATACAGGGTCTACTTACAATGAGCAGTTCTTC.

V is TRBV11-2 and J is TRBJ2-7; possible D gene TRBD2, 7 bases. Germline lookup yields CDR1 SGHAT and CDR2 FQNNGV. The CDR3 is 13 residues long. The germline V and J ends were trimmed by 2 bases and 4 bases, with 9 bases remaining between them. Here the CDR3 reads CASSLRGAYEQYF. In DNA form, the CDR3 reads TGTGCCAGCAGCTTACGGGGGGCTTACGAGCAGTACTTC. The full variable domain, with the rest looked up from reference TRBV11-2 and TRBJ2-7, is EAGVAQSPRYKIIEKRQSVAFWCNPISGHATLYWYQQILGQGPKLLIQFQNNGVVDDSQLPKDRFSAERLKGVDSTLKIQPAKLEDSAVYLCASSLRGAYEQYFGPGTRLTVT.

The chain carries TRBV6-1 and TRBJ1-1; D perhaps matches TRBD1 (6 bases). Germline V gene sequence: CDR1 MNHNS, CDR2 SASEGT. The length of the CDR3 is 13 residues. Trimming took off 2 bases at V and 7 bases at J, with 11 bases between the two ends. Written as DNA, the CDR3 is TGTGCCAGCAGTGAATTGACAGGCAGTGAAGCTTTCTTT. Its translation: CASSELTGSEAFF.

This clone has a handful of counts. This rearrangement joins TRBV25-1 to TRBJ2-1; maybe TRBD2 (6 bases). This CDR3 contains 13 residues. Trimming removed 8 bases at V and 4 bases at J, with 12 bases between. Per the germline V gene, CDR1 is MGHDK and CDR2 is SYGVNS. The CDR3, as DNA: TGTGCCAGCGGGGGGAGTTCGTACAATGAGCAGTTCTTC. It specifies CASGGSSYNEQFF.

This clone was counted a few times. This chain connects TRBV7-3 to TRBJ2-1; unclear D gene. Trimming left V 1 base short and J 9 bases short, with 4 bases between. Germline V gives CDR1 SGHTA, CDR2 FQGTGA. The CDR3 is 11 amino acids. DNA of the CDR3: TGTGCCAGCAGCTTAAACGGTGAGCAGTTCTTC. It yields the protein CASSLNGEQFF.

The chain carries TRBV21-1 and TRBJ1-1; the D call in the table, TRBD1, was not verified against the DNA. TRBV21-1 is marked as a pseudogene. The CDR3 covers 13 residues. The CDR3, as DNA: TGTGCCAGCAGCAAAGGCAACAGGCCCGAAGCTTTCTTT. Translated, it gives CASSKGNRPEAFF.

This chain links TRBV10-2 with TRBJ1-3; TRBD1 matches at 7 bases. The CDR3 sequence is 15 residues long. Trimming removed 5 bases from V and 3 bases from J; junction bases left unmatched: 7. In germline, CDR1 is WSHSY, CDR2 SAAADI. The CDR3: CASSQQGFGGNTIYF. The DNA for the CDR3 is TGCGCCAGCAGTCAACAGGGGTTTGGTGGAAACACCATATATTTT.

This clone has a handful of counts. The J gene is TRBJ1-5, the V gene TRBV2, with unresolved D. Germline V gene data show CDR1 as SNHLY and CDR2 as FYNNEI. This CDR3 is built from 14 residues. Trimming stripped 7 bases from V and 2 bases from J, with 12 bases between. The CDR3 is CASTGEARNQPQHF. DNA of the CDR3: TGTGCCAGCACTGGGGAAGCGCGCAATCAGCCCCAGCATTTT.

J is TRBJ2-1 and V is TRBV28; D is unclear. This CDR3 has 12 residues. Between the trimmed V and J ends, which lost 5 bases and 9 bases, there was a span of 11 bases. The germline gives CDR1 MDHEN, CDR2 SYDVKM. CDR3 amino acids: CASSPHPGEQFF. CDR3 DNA sequence: TGTGCCAGCAGTCCCCACCCCGGTGAGCAGTTCTTC.

The J gene is TRBJ2-7, the V gene TRBV9; 10 nucleotides agree with TRBD2. Germline lookup yields CDR1 SGDLS and CDR2 YYNGEE. This CDR3 contains 14 residues. The V and J ends lost 3 bases and 3 bases, in that order; junction bases with no gene match: 3. CDR3 in DNA: TGTGCCAGCAGCGAGGGACTAGCGAGCTACGAGCAGTACTTC. This sequence encodes CASSEGLASYEQYF.

V is TRBV7-8 and J is TRBJ2-5, with 9 bases lining up with TRBD1. V was clipped by 1 base and J by 5 bases; unmatched bases: 8. CDR1 SGHVS and CDR2 FQNEAQ come from the germline V gene. The CDR3 consists of 16 residues. CDR3 bases: TGTGCCAGCAGCTTAGAGGCGGGACAGGGTGGGGAGACCCAGTACTTC. As protein: CASSLEAGQGGETQYF.

The genes are TRBV28 and TRBJ2-7; 8 bases are shared with TRBD1. Losses at the gene ends were 1 base for V and 3 bases for J; bases not matched to a gene: 5. There are 15 residues in the CDR3. The germline V gene has CDR1 MDHEN and CDR2 SYDVKM. The CDR3 protein is CASSLLTGTGYEQYF. CDR3 sequence (DNA): TGTGCCAGCAGTTTATTGACCGGGACAGGCTACGAGCAGTACTTC.

The genes are TRBV27 and TRBJ2-1; 7 bases are shared with TRBD2. Germline V gives CDR1 MNHEY, CDR2 SMNVEV (reference sequence). The CDR3 extends over 18 amino acids. Trimming at V came to 0 bases and at J to 3 bases, leaving 11 bases not matched to a gene. CDR3 DNA: TGTGCCAGCAGTTTATCGATGGGGGGGGTCGACTACTACAATGAGCAGTTCTTC. Its translation is CASSLSMGGVDYYNEQFF.

J is TRBJ1-2 and V is TRBV30; no firm D call. This CDR3 contains 12 residues. Between the trimmed V and J ends, which lost 2 bases and 7 bases, there was a span of 11 bases. The germline CDR1 and CDR2 sequences are GTSNPN and SVGIG (reference sequence). As DNA, the CDR3 is TGTGCCTGGAGTCCGGGTGGGGTTGGCTACACCTTC. Translating it yields CAWSPGGVGYTF.

This chain joins TRBV27 and TRBJ2-7; D not certain. Germline V gene data show CDR1 as MNHEY and CDR2 as SMNVEV (reference sequence). Trimming cost V 3 bases and J 2 bases, with 14 bases left between them. CDR3 length: 15 amino acids. DNA for the CDR3: TGTGCCAGCAGTTTTATCGGCGGAATCACCTACGAGCAGTACTTC. It translates to CASSFIGGITYEQYF.

The V gene is TRBV5-8, the J gene TRBJ2-1, with TRBD2 as a possible D gene (7 bases). V shed 3 bases and J shed 4 bases, with 14 bases lying between them. The CDR3 has 15 amino acids. Looked up from germline, CDR1 is SGHTS and CDR2 is YDEGEE. The CDR3 DNA reads TGTGCCAGCAGCTGGGGGCTTAGCGGGTACAATGAGCAGTTCTTC. Its translation is CASSWGLSGYNEQFF.

V is TRBV27 and J is TRBJ1-1; D is ambiguous. The CDR3 contains 14 residues. The V gene lost 3 bases and the J gene lost 2 bases, with 10 bases spanning the gap. Per the germline V gene, CDR1 is MNHEY and CDR2 is SMNVEV (reference sequence). The CDR3 nucleotides read TGTGCCAGCAGTTTGGCGGGAGTTAACACTGAAGCTTTCTTT. Protein sequence: CASSLAGVNTEAFF.

The rearrangement links TRBV30 to TRBJ2-6, with D possibly being TRBD2 (6 bases). V was clipped by 2 bases and J by 2 bases, with 7 bases between them. Germline V gives CDR1 GTSNPN, CDR2 SVGIG (reference sequence). The CDR3 spans 14 residues. The CDR3 coding sequence is TGTGCCTGGAGTCCGGGAGCTGGGGCCAACGTCCTGACTTTC. This translates into CAWSPGAGANVLTF.

This clone has only a few counts. The rearrangement uses TRBV7-9 and TRBJ1-2, with TRBD1 matching over 7 bases. The germline V gene encodes CDR1 SEHNR and CDR2 FQNEAQ (reference sequence). The CDR3 has 13 residues. V shed 6 bases and J 7 bases; nucleotides not matched to a gene: 8. The CDR3 loop is CASSPGTAFGYTF. As DNA, the CDR3 is TGTGCCAGCAGTCCCGGGACAGCCTTTGGCTACACCTTC.

The chain couples TRBV13 to TRBJ2-3; 10 positions agree with TRBD2. From germline, CDR1 is PRHDT and CDR2 FYEKMQ (reference sequence). The CDR3 extends over 15 amino acids. Trimming removed 4 bases from V and 6 bases from J; junction bases left unmatched: 7. The CDR3 DNA follows: TGTGCCAGCAGCTCGAGCGGGAGGGCCGATGATACGCAGTATTTT. It codes for CASSSSGRADDTQYF.

The chain carries TRBV4-1 and TRBJ1-5; no clear D. V was pared by 1 base and J by 2 bases, with 9 bases between. CDR1 and CDR2 from the germline V gene are MGHRA and YSYEKL. This CDR3 is 15 amino acids long. The CDR3 DNA is TGCGCCAGCAGCCAAGGACACCCGGGCAATCAGCCCCAGCATTTT. Translation gives CASSQGHPGNQPQHF.

The chain couples TRBV20-1 to TRBJ2-1; the D is unclear. The germline gives CDR1 DFQATT, CDR2 SNEGSKA (reference sequence). Trimming removed 6 bases from V and 3 bases from J, with 6 bases in between. The CDR3 contains 11 residues. The CDR3 spells CSATDYNEQFF. CDR3 DNA sequence: TGCAGTGCCACGGACTACAATGAGCAGTTCTTC.

The chain links TRBV6-1 to TRBJ1-2; 9 nucleotides line up with TRBD1. V lost 0 bases, J lost 4 bases, and 6 bases stayed unmatched. Germline CDR1 MNHNS, CDR2 SASEGT. The CDR3 length is 16 residues. CDR3 sequence (DNA): TGTGCCAGCAGTGAAGCGGTCTCACAGGGGGCCTATGGCTACACCTTC. Its protein product is CASSEAVSQGAYGYTF.

The gene calls are TRBV28 and TRBJ1-5, with 8 bases fitting TRBD1. Germline CDR1 MDHEN, CDR2 SYDVKM. Trimming at V came to 7 bases and at J to 2 bases, leaving 10 bases not matched to a gene. The CDR3 covers 16 residues. Here the CDR3 reads CASIDGGQEGNQPQHF. In nucleotides, the CDR3 is TGTGCCAGCATCGACGGGGGACAGGAGGGCAATCAGCCCCAGCATTTT.

The chain has TRBV6-6 and TRBJ2-1, with 9 bases that match TRBD2. Germline V lookup: CDR1 MNHNY, CDR2 SVGAGI (reference sequence). Germline trimming cut 6 bases from V and 9 bases from J; bases unmatched to any gene: 15. This CDR3 is 16 amino acids long. Here the CDR3 DNA reads TGTGCCAGCAGGTACGGCGCAGGGACTAGCCGGGGTGAGCAGTTCTTC. Encoded protein: CASRYGAGTSRGEQFF.

The rearrangement uses TRBV15 and TRBJ2-3, with D perhaps TRBD1 (5 bases). V was shortened by 5 bases and J by 2 bases, with 14 bases between the two germline ends. The germline CDR1 and CDR2 sequences are LNHNV and YYDKDF (reference sequence). The CDR3 length is 15 residues. The CDR3 here is CATSVGQTTTDTQYF. The CDR3 DNA is TGTGCCACCAGCGTCGGACAAACCACCACAGATACGCAGTATTTT.

The CDR3 is CASRVGRLNEKLFF. CDR3 coding DNA: TGTGCCAGCAGGGTGGGACGGCTCAATGAAAAACTGTTTTTT. The chain couples TRBV6-5 to TRBJ1-4, with a weak D call TRBD1 (5 bases). V was trimmed by 6 bases and J by 5 bases, leaving 13 bases between them. The CDR3 covers 14 residues. CDR1 MNHEY and CDR2 SVGAGI come from the germline V gene.

DNA for the CDR3: TGTGCCAGCAGCGGAGGGACAGGGCCCCCCTACGAGCAGTACTTC. Protein sequence: CASSGGTGPPYEQYF. The chain recombines TRBV9 with TRBJ2-7; 9 positions match TRBD1. Losses at the gene ends were 3 bases for V and 2 bases for J; bases not matched to a gene: 6. Per the germline V gene, CDR1 is SGDLS and CDR2 is YYNGEE. The CDR3 length is 15 residues. Combining the CDR3 with reference TRBV9 and TRBJ2-7 gives the whole variable domain DSGVTQTPKHLITATGQRVTLRCSPRSGDLSVYWYQQSLDQGLQFLIQYYNGEERAKGNILERFSAQQFPDLHSELNLSSLELGDSALYFCASSGGTGPPYEQYFGPGTRLTVT.

The V and J genes are TRBV11-2 and TRBJ1-4; 11 bases are shared with TRBD1. Trimming at V came to 1 base and at J to 11 bases, leaving 0 bases not matched to a gene. The CDR3 has 13 residues. The germline V gene has CDR1 SGHAT and CDR2 FQNNGV. CDR3 DNA: TGTGCCAGCAGCTTAGGGACAGGGGGCAAACTGTTTTTT. Encoded protein: CASSLGTGGKLFF.

The CDR3: CASSHGGYGDHGYTF. The CDR3 coding sequence is TGTGCCAGCAGCCACGGAGGGTACGGGGACCATGGCTACACCTTC. The rearrangement links TRBV7-3 to TRBJ1-2, with TRBD1 as a possible D gene (5 bases). Trimming stripped 5 bases from V and 6 bases from J, with 19 bases between. The CDR3 runs to 15 residues. Germline V CDR1 and CDR2: SGHTA, FQGTGA. Complete variable domain (other parts from reference TRBV7-3 and TRBJ1-2): GAGVSQTPSNKVTEKGKYVELRCDPISGHTALYWYRQSLGQGPEFLIYFQGTGAADDSGLPNDRFFAVRPEGSVSTLKIQRTERGDSAVYLCASSHGGYGDHGYTFGSGTRLTVV.

The chain is built from TRBV7-9 and TRBJ1-2, with D perhaps TRBD1 (5 bases). Between the trimmed V and J ends, which lost 5 bases and 0 bases, there was a span of 13 bases. The CDR3 covers 15 residues. Germline lookup yields CDR1 SEHNR and CDR2 FQNEAQ (reference sequence). The CDR3, as DNA: TGTGCCAGCAGCCGAGTGGGGCAAACTAACTATGGCTACACCTTC. It specifies CASSRVGQTNYGYTF.